These 15 T cell receptor beta chains were sequenced from one sample in a study of OX40 agonist ivuxolimab in advanced cancers. Produced via immunoSEQ multiplex PCR; TCRdb's table is partial and in-frame only. The sample consists of tens of thousands of clones, roughly 89% of them appearing once. Here the sequenced sample was CD4+ or CD8+ T cells sorted from blood, taken in a trial of the OX40 agonist ivuxolimab. The receptor source for this set is an adult with an advanced solid tumor such as melanoma, head and neck, liver or kidney cancer.

DNA for the CDR3: TGTGCCAGCAGTTTATTTCGGGACCCCCGGTTTGGTTCACCCCTCCACTTT. Its translation: CASSLFRDPRFGSPLHF. The V gene is TRBV27, the J gene TRBJ1-6; D is perhaps TRBD1 (5 bases). The CDR3 covers 17 residues. Trimming took 1 base from V and 9 from J, leaving 19 bases between them. The germline V gene encodes CDR1 MNHEY and CDR2 SMNVEV (reference sequence).

The chain carries TRBV2 and TRBJ1-2; D perhaps matches TRBD1 (6 bases). CDR1 is SNHLY and CDR2 is FYNNEI in the germline V gene. With 8 bases removed from V and 5 bases from J, the gap between germline ends came to 15 bases. This CDR3 has 13 residues. CDR3 sequence: CASGSRGLYGYTF. In nucleotides, the CDR3 is TGTGCCAGCGGTTCCAGGGGCCTGTATGGCTACACCTTC.

V is TRBV4-1 and J is TRBJ2-2; TRBD2 aligns across 11 bases. The trim removed 6 bases at V and 4 bases at J, leaving 13 bases unmatched. Germline assignment: CDR1 MGHRA and CDR2 YSYEKL. The CDR3 consists of 18 residues. CDR3 nucleotide sequence: TGCGCCAGCAGGGATTATCCTAGACTAGCGGGGTTCACCGGGGAGCTGTTTTTT. Translating gives CASRDYPRLAGFTGELFF.

The chain links TRBV19 to TRBJ2-3; D possibly corresponds to TRBD1 (5 bases). Germline values: CDR1 LNHDA, CDR2 SQIVND (reference sequence). Trimming cost V 5 bases and J 0 bases, with 12 bases left between them. The CDR3 is made up of 15 amino acids. This CDR3 reads CASSETDISTDTQYF. Here the CDR3 DNA reads TGTGCCAGTAGTGAGACGGACATTAGCACAGATACGCAGTATTTT. The variable domain in full, with the rest retrieved from reference TRBV19 and TRBJ2-3, is DGGITQSPKYLFRKEGQNVTLSCEQNLNHDAMYWYRQDPGQGLRLIYYSQIVNDFQKGDIAEGYSVSREKKESFPLTVTSAQKNPTAFYLCASSETDISTDTQYFGPGTRLTVL.

J is TRBJ1-1 and V is TRBV4-3, with a weak D call TRBD1 (6 bases). The V gene's germline CDR1 is LGHNA and CDR2 YSLEER. Trimming cost V 2 bases and J 3 bases, with 13 bases left between them. The CDR3 covers 15 residues. The chain's CDR3 is CASSQNPRGDTEAFF. DNA of the CDR3: TGCGCCAGCAGCCAAAATCCCAGGGGAGACACTGAAGCTTTCTTT.

The gene calls are TRBV27 and TRBJ2-7; D tentatively fits TRBD1 or TRBD2 (6 bases each). Germline V gene sequence: CDR1 MNHEY, CDR2 SMNVEV (reference sequence). The V end was cut by 8 bases, the J end by 2 bases, with 19 bases between. The CDR3 is made up of 15 amino acids. CDR3 sequence (DNA): TGTGCCAGCGAACCCGGGGGCGGCGGAACCTACGAGCAGTACTTC. The encoded protein is CASEPGGGGTYEQYF.

The chain joins TRBV2 to TRBJ1-4, with 8 bases matching TRBD1. The CDR3 extends over 15 amino acids. V lost 4 bases to trimming and J lost 8 bases; unmatched junction nucleotides: 9. The germline V gene has CDR1 SNHLY and CDR2 FYNNEI. The CDR3 loop is CASSVDRDFGEKLFF. For the CDR3, the DNA is TGTGCCAGCAGTGTGGACAGGGATTTCGGAGAAAAACTGTTTTTT.

This clone was observed a single time. The chain combines TRBV7-2 with TRBJ2-5; D may be TRBD2 (5 bases). Trimming removed 0 bases from V and 4 bases from J, with 6 bases in between. Germline assignment: CDR1 SGHTA and CDR2 FQGNSA. This CDR3 is built from 13 residues. CDR3 in amino acids: CASSLARGETQYF. In nucleotides, the CDR3 is TGTGCCAGCAGCTTAGCCCGGGGAGAGACCCAGTACTTC.

This chain links TRBV6-1 with TRBJ1-5, with a weak D call TRBD1 (5 bases). Germline values: CDR1 MNHNS, CDR2 SASEGT. Between the trimmed V and J ends, which lost 3 bases and 3 bases, there was a span of 18 bases. The CDR3 has 17 amino acids. In nucleotides, the CDR3 is TGTGCCAGCAGTGATGGGGTAGGTGGGGGGACCAATCAGCCCCAGCATTTT. The encoded protein is CASSDGVGGGTNQPQHF.

The rearrangement joins TRBV19 to TRBJ1-6, with D perhaps TRBD1 (6 bases). CDR1 and CDR2 (germline): LNHDA, SQIVND (reference sequence). Trimming took 7 bases from V and 5 from J, leaving 12 bases between them. The CDR3 contains 14 residues. CDR3: CASTTGTHNSPLHF. CDR3 coding DNA: TGTGCCAGTACTACAGGGACCCATAATTCACCCCTCCACTTT. Using reference TRBV19 and TRBJ1-6 for the parts outside the CDR3, the full variable domain is DGGITQSPKYLFRKEGQNVTLSCEQNLNHDAMYWYRQDPGQGLRLIYYSQIVNDFQKGDIAEGYSVSREKKESFPLTVTSAQKNPTAFYLCASTTGTHNSPLHFGNGTRLTVT.

The chain joins TRBV4-3 to TRBJ1-2, with 7 bases that match TRBD1. The CDR3 consists of 15 residues. CDR1 LGHNA and CDR2 YSLEER come from the germline V gene. Trimming cost V 3 bases and J 2 bases; bases outside gene matches: 6. The CDR3 region is CASSQRQGWNYGYTF. In DNA, the CDR3 is TGCGCCAGCAGCCAGAGACAGGGATGGAACTATGGCTACACCTTC.

This clone was observed once. V usage is TRBV19 and J usage is TRBJ1-5; possibly TRBD1 for D (5 bases). The CDR3 loop spans 15 amino acids. V was trimmed by 7 bases and J by 3 bases, leaving 16 bases between them. The V gene's germline CDR1 is LNHDA and CDR2 SQIVND (reference sequence). The chain's CDR3 is CASTGDSMANQPQHF. In DNA, the CDR3 is TGTGCCAGTACCGGCGACAGCATGGCCAATCAGCCCCAGCATTTT. Based on the CDR3 plus reference TRBV19 and TRBJ1-5, the full variable domain is DGGITQSPKYLFRKEGQNVTLSCEQNLNHDAMYWYRQDPGQGLRLIYYSQIVNDFQKGDIAEGYSVSREKKESFPLTVTSAQKNPTAFYLCASTGDSMANQPQHFGDGTRLSIL.

The chain recombines TRBV7-9 with TRBJ2-1; D not certain. The germline gives CDR1 SEHNR, CDR2 FQNEAQ (reference sequence). Deletions cut 0 bases from V and 5 bases from J, with 8 bases between. The CDR3 contains 14 residues. CDR3 loop: CASSLAEAHNEQFF. The CDR3 DNA reads TGTGCCAGCAGCTTAGCCGAGGCCCACAATGAGCAGTTCTTC.

The CDR3 spells CASTPGNTEAFF. The CDR3 coding sequence is TGTGCCAGCACCCCAGGGAACACTGAAGCTTTCTTT. The V and J genes are TRBV28 and TRBJ1-1; D uncertain. The CDR3 has 12 amino acids. The germline CDR1 and CDR2 sequences are MDHEN and SYDVKM. Trimming pared 7 bases from V and 1 base from J, leaving 7 bases between.

This clone came up a few times. This chain uses TRBV11-2 with TRBJ1-1; a weak D match, TRBD1 (6 bases). Germline loops: CDR1 SGHAT, CDR2 FQNNGV. V was shortened by 5 bases and J by 5 bases, with 15 bases between the two germline ends. The CDR3 spans 14 residues. CDR3 sequence: CASSRGGRGTEAFF. CDR3 nucleotide sequence: TGTGCCAGCAGCCGCGGGGGGCGCGGTACTGAAGCTTTCTTT.